The rows below give T cell receptor beta chains drawn from one sample of a study of read filtering for tumor transcriptome and immune sequencing. A single record per CDR3 protein comes from TCRdb applying MiXCR to the reads. The sample lists approximately 43,000 distinct CDR3 sequences, about an eighth occurring once. Source material: a population of CD138-negative cells sorted from bone marrow. These receptors all come from a donor at least 40 years old with multiple myeloma. The CDR3 runs from the conserved cysteine through the conserved F or W. D genes are given only for firm matches. Expanded clones are given a class, and other clones once, few, many or no size at all.

j_gene,len,v_gene,d_gene,abundance,CDR3aa,CDR3nt
TRBJ1-5,15,TRBV19,NA,many,CASSPAAYSNQPQHF,TGTGCCAGTAGTCCGGCAGCTTATAGCAATCAGCCCCAGCATTTT
TRBJ2-5,18,TRBV7-9,TRBD2,many,CASSPSLTSGREGETQYF,TGTGCCAGCAGCCCATCCCTGACTAGCGGGAGGGAAGGAGAGACCCAGTACTTC
TRBJ1-2,15,TRBV20-1,NA,many,CSARTSQGGNYGYTF,TGCAGTGCTAGAACTTCACAGGGAGGTAACTATGGCTACACCTTC
TRBJ2-7,15,TRBV5-1,NA,many,CASSFVTGTTGEQYF,TGCGCCAGCAGCTTTGTGACAGGGACTACAGGGGAGCAGTACTTC
TRBJ2-3,15,TRBV27,NA,many,CASSLWSGHTDTQYF,TGTGCCAGCAGTTTATGGAGCGGACACACAGATACGCAGTATTTT
TRBJ1-1,16,TRBV5-1,NA,few,CAGSSWGIGPNTEAFF,TGCGCCGGCAGCTCGTGGGGAATTGGGCCGAACACTGAAGCTTTCTTT
TRBJ2-1,20,TRBV24-1,NA,many,CATSDLGTGLNGREYNEQFF,TGTGCCACCAGTGATTTAGGGACAGGGCTCAACGGGAGGGAGTACAATGAGCAGTTCTTC
TRBJ2-2,20,TRBV19,TRBD2,many,CASSIETYSGTSGISGELFF,TGTGCCAGTAGTATAGAAACTTATTCCGGGACTAGCGGGATATCCGGGGAGCTGTTTTTT
TRBJ1-5,15,TRBV29-1,TRBD1,many,CSVEFGTGANQPQHF,TGCAGCGTTGAATTTGGGACAGGGGCAAATCAGCCCCAGCATTTT
TRBJ2-1,17,TRBV20-1,TRBD2,many,CSARDASGRPVYNEQFF,TGCAGTGCTAGAGATGCTAGCGGGAGACCCGTCTACAATGAGCAGTTCTTC
TRBJ2-4,14,TRBV29-1,NA,many,CSVWDREAKNIQYF,TGCAGCGTTTGGGACCGAGAAGCCAAAAACATTCAGTACTTC
TRBJ2-1,15,TRBV14,NA,NA,CASSSLESYYNEQFF,TGTGCCAGCAGCTCGCTGGAGAGCTACTACAATGAGCAGTTCTTC
TRBJ2-5,14,TRBV11-1,NA,many,CASSFQGGQETQYF,TGTGCCAGCAGCTTTCAGGGAGGACAAGAGACCCAGTACTTC
TRBJ2-5,13,TRBV28,NA,many,CASSLIGEETQYF,TGCGCCAGCAGCTTGATCGGGGAAGAGACCCAGTACTTC
TRBJ2-3,13,TRBV5-5,NA,many,CASSSGTTDTQYF,TGTGCCAGCAGCTCCGGGACCACAGATACGCAGTATTTT
TRBJ1-5,14,TRBV5-1,NA,many,CASSSDPEGRPQHF,TGCGCCAGCAGCTCCGACCCTGAAGGGCGGCCCCAGCATTTT
TRBJ1-5,13,TRBV19,TRBD1,few,CATGQGQNQPQHF,TGTGCCACGGGACAGGGGCAGAATCAGCCCCAGCATTTT
TRBJ2-3,13,TRBV6-1,TRBD2,many,CASNLAGVDTQYF,TGTGCCAGCAACTTAGCGGGGGTAGATACGCAGTATTTT
TRBJ2-7,15,TRBV4-2,NA,NA,CASSQGYGPSYEQYF,TGTGCCAGCAGCCAAGGATACGGCCCCTCCTACGAGCAGTACTTC
TRBJ2-7,19,TRBV20-1,TRBD2,many,CSAQPPGLAGPLSAYEQYF,TGCAGTGCTCAACCCCCGGGACTAGCGGGACCCTTGTCCGCCTACGAGCAGTACTTC
TRBJ2-2,17,TRBV28,TRBD1,many,CASPRTGTDKNTGELFF,TGTGCCAGCCCCCGAACCGGGACAGATAAGAACACCGGGGAGCTGTTTTTT
TRBJ2-2,14,TRBV12-5,NA,many,CASGTDYIAGELFF,TGTGCTAGTGGGACGGACTACATCGCCGGGGAGCTGTTTTTT
TRBJ2-5,13,TRBV12-3/TRBV12-4,NA,many,CASSPPGRETQYF,TGTGCCAGCAGTCCCCCGGGCCGAGAGACCCAGTACTTC
TRBJ2-5,16,TRBV28,TRBD2,many,CASSPLAGGSQETQYF,TGTGCCAGCAGTCCTCTAGCGGGGGGGTCCCAAGAGACCCAGTACTTC
TRBJ1-1,14,TRBV5-1,NA,NA,CASSRAEPGTEAFF,TGCGCCAGCAGCCGAGCTGAACCCGGTACTGAAGCTTTCTTT
TRBJ2-7,16,TRBV20-1,TRBD2,many,CSARDAPTSAPYEQYF,TGCAGTGCCAGAGATGCCCCGACTAGCGCGCCCTACGAGCAGTACTTC
TRBJ2-4,14,TRBV6-2/TRBV6-3,TRBD2,many,CASRLAGSKNIQYF,TGTGCCAGCCGACTAGCGGGGTCAAAAAACATTCAGTACTTC
TRBJ2-3,14,TRBV4-1,NA,many,CASSQVEDYDTQYF,TGCGCCAGCAGCCAAGTTGAGGACTACGATACGCAGTATTTT
TRBJ1-1,15,TRBV14,NA,many,CASSQDWQGEPEAFF,TGTGCCAGCAGCCAAGATTGGCAGGGAGAGCCTGAAGCTTTCTTT
TRBJ2-2,13,TRBV24-1,NA,NA,CATRQGIAGELFF,TGTGCCACCAGACAGGGTATCGCCGGGGAGCTGTTTTTT
TRBJ1-2,13,TRBV10-3,NA,many,CAISGNTEYGYTF,TGTGCCATCAGTGGCAACACAGAATATGGCTACACCTTC
TRBJ2-5,11,TRBV29-1,TRBD1,many,CSIQGQETQYF,TGCAGCATACAGGGGCAAGAGACCCAGTACTTC
TRBJ1-5,14,TRBV7-2,NA,many,CASSLAQGDQPQHF,TGTGCCAGCAGCTTAGCACAGGGCGACCAGCCCCAGCATTTT
TRBJ2-2,17,TRBV3-1,NA,NA,CASSQAGLAANTGELFF,TGTGCCAGCAGCCAAGCGGGTTTAGCGGCGAACACCGGGGAGCTGTTTTTT
TRBJ2-7,16,TRBV27,NA,NA,CASSLSTGSVSYEQYF,TGTGCCAGCAGTTTATCGACCGGGAGTGTATCCTACGAGCAGTACTTC
TRBJ2-3,12,TRBV6-4,NA,many,CASSDSGQRQYF,TGTGCCAGCAGTGACTCGGGGCAGAGGCAGTATTTT
TRBJ2-2,17,TRBV7-9,TRBD2,many,CASSLIAREYNTGELFF,TGTGCCAGCAGCTTAATTGCGCGGGAGTACAACACCGGGGAGCTGTTTTTT
TRBJ2-5,15,TRBV3-1,NA,many,CASSPRGEAQETQYF,TGTGCCAGCAGCCCACGAGGGGAAGCACAAGAGACCCAGTACTTC
TRBJ2-5,13,TRBV29-1,TRBD1,many,CSVRQGSAETQYF,TGCAGCGTCCGACAGGGGTCGGCAGAGACCCAGTACTTC